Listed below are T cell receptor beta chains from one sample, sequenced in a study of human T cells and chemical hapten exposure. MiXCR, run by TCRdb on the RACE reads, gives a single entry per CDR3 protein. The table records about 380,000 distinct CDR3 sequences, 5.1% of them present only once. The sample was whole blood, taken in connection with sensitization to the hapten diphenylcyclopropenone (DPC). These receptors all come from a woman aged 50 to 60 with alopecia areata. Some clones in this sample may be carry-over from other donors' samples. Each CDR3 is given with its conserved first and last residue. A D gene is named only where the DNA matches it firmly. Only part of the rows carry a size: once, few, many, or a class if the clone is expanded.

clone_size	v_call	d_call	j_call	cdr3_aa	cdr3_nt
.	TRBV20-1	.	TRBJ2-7	CSAREDGSSSYEQYF	TGCAGTGCTAGAGAAGACGGGAGCTCGTCCTACGAGCAGTACTTC
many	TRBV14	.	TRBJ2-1	CASSQLAPSYNEQFF	TGTGCCAGCAGCCAACTAGCCCCCTCCTACAATGAGCAGTTCTTC
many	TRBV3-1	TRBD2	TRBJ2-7	CASSQEWTSGRVREQYF	TGTGCCAGCAGCCAAGAATGGACTAGCGGGAGGGTCCGGGAGCAGTACTTC
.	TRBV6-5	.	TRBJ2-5	CASSYSNTGAGQETQYF	TGTGCCAGCAGTTACTCGAACACGGGGGCGGGGCAAGAGACCCAGTACTTC
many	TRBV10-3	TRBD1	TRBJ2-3	CAIGGQGLTDTQYF	TGTGCCATTGGGGGACAGGGCCTAACAGATACGCAGTATTTT
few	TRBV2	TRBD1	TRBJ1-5	CASSEGTGGNQPQHF	TGTGCCAGCAGTGAAGGGACAGGGGGCAATCAGCCCCAGCATTTT
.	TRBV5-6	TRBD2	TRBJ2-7	CASSPGGNAYEQYF	TGTGCCAGCAGCCCGGGGGGAAACGCCTACGAGCAGTACTTC
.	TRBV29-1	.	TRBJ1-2	CSVETHKDSYGYTF	TGCAGCGTTGAAACCCATAAGGACAGCTATGGCTACACCTTC
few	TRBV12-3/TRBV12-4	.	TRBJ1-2	CASSWGHPFGYTF	TGTGCCAGCAGTTGGGGACACCCATTTGGCTACACCTTC
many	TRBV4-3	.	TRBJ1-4	CASSQGRTGYMGNEKLFF	TGCGCCAGCAGCCAAGGGCGCACAGGATATATGGGAAATGAAAAACTGTTTTTT
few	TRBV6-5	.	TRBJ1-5	CASSTVGSQPQHF	TGTGCCAGCAGTACCGTCGGCAGTCAGCCCCAGCATTTT
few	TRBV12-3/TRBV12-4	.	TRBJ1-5	CASSGGATNNQPQHF	TGTGCCAGCAGTGGGGGTGCGACGAACAATCAGCCCCAGCATTTT
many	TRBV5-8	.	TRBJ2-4	CASSYRESHPKNIQYF	TGTGCCAGCAGTTACAGGGAATCGCATCCCAAAAACATTCAGTACTTC
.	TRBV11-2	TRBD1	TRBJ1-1	CASRYGQVNTEAFF	TGTGCCAGCAGGTACGGACAGGTCAACACTGAAGCTTTCTTT
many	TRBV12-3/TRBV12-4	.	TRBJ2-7	CASSLVGGAEQYF	TGTGCCAGCAGTTTGGTGGGGGGCGCCGAGCAGTACTTC
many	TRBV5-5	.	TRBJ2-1	CASNYRRAQGNEQFF	TGTGCCAGCAACTATCGGAGGGCACAGGGGAATGAGCAGTTCTTC
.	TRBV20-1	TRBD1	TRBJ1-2	CSARDSSQGVDGYTF	TGCAGTGCTAGAGATTCCTCACAGGGGGTCGATGGCTACACCTTC
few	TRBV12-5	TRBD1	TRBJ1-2	CASGEDRVYGYTF	TGTGCTAGCGGGGAGGACAGGGTCTATGGCTACACCTTC
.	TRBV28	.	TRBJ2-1	CASSRTAPSSYNEQFF	TGTGCCAGCAGTCGGACAGCCCCGAGCTCCTACAATGAGCAGTTCTTC
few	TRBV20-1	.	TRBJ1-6	CSAMERGHLTIPSYNSPLHF	TGCAGTGCTATGGAGAGGGGACACCTTACTATTCCCTCCTATAATTCACCCCTCCACTTT
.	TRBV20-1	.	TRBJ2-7	CSAILSGVDEQYF	TGCAGTGCGATCCTTTCAGGGGTCGATGAGCAGTACTTC
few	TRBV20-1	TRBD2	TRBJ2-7	CSARLASGSFYEQYF	TGCAGTGCTAGATTGGCTAGCGGGAGTTTCTACGAGCAGTACTTC
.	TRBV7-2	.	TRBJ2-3	CASSFRKMGETQYF	TGTGCCAGCAGCTTCAGGAAAATGGGCGAAACGCAGTATTTT
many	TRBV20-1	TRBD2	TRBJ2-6	CSASKKDSGAGANVLTF	TGCAGTGCTAGTAAGAAAGATAGCGGGGCTGGGGCCAACGTCCTGACTTTC
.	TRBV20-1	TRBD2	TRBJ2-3	CSAKSGGSTDTQYF	TGCAGTGCTAAGAGCGGGGGTAGCACAGATACGCAGTATTTT
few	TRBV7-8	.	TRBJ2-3	CASSLGGRGDTQYF	TGTGCCAGCAGCTTAGGGGGGAGAGGCGATACGCAGTATTTT
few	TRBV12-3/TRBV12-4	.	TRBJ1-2	CASSLGQYRGMDGYTF	TGTGCCAGCAGTTTAGGGCAGTATAGGGGTATGGATGGCTACACCTTC
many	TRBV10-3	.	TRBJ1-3	CAISDPATGLSGNTIYF	TGTGCCATCAGTGACCCAGCGACAGGCCTCTCTGGAAACACCATATATTTT
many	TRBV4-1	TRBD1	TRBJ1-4	CASSHHPGQQNEKLFF	TGCGCCAGCAGCCATCACCCGGGACAGCAGAATGAAAAACTGTTTTTT
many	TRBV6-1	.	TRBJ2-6	CASSEGRGAGANVLTF	TGTGCCAGCAGTGAAGGAAGGGGTGCCGGGGCCAACGTCCTGACTTTC
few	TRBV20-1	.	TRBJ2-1	CSAPLANEQFF	TGCAGTGCCCCCCTTGCCAATGAGCAGTTCTTC
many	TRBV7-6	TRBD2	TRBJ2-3	CASSVGTSGTSDTQYF	TGTGCCAGCAGCGTCGGGACTAGCGGGACGTCAGATACGCAGTATTTT
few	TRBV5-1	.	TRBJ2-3	CASSWGPRGTDTQYF	TGCGCCAGCAGCTGGGGCCCTAGAGGCACAGATACGCAGTATTTT
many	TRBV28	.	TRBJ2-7	CASSPSAEGSYEQYF	TGTGCCAGCAGTCCCTCAGCGGAGGGGTCCTACGAGCAGTACTTC
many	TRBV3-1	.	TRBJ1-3	CASRPARGPLSGNTIYF	TGTGCCAGCAGACCCGCCAGAGGACCTCTGTCTGGAAACACCATATATTTT
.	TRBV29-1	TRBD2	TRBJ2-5	CSVGFGSGRRAQYF	TGCAGCGTTGGGTTCGGTAGCGGGAGGAGGGCCCAGTACTTC
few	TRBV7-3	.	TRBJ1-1	CASSPFPGRMDTEAFF	TGTGCCAGCAGCCCCTTCCCGGGCAGGATGGACACTGAAGCTTTCTTT